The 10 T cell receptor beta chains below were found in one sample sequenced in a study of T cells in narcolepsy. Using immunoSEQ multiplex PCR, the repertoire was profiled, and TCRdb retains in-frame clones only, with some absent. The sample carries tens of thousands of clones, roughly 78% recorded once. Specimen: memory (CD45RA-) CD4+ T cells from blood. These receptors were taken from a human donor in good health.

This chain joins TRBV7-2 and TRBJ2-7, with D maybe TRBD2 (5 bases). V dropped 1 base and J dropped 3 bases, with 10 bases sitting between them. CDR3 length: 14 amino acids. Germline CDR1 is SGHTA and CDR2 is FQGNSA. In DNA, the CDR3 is TGTGCCAGCAGCTTAGGGGCTAGCTACTACGAGCAGTACTTC. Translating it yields CASSLGASYYEQYF. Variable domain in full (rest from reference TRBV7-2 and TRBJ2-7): GAGVSQSPSNKVTEKGKDVELRCDPISGHTALYWYRQSLGQGLEFLIYFQGNSAPDKSGLPSDRFSAERTGGSVSTLTIQRTQQEDSAVYLCASSLGASYYEQYFGPGTRLTVT.

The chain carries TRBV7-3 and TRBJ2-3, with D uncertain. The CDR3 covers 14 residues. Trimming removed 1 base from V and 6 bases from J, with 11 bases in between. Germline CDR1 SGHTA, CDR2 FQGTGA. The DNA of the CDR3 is TGTGCCAGCAGCTTAATGGCTTCGTCGGATACGCAGTATTTT. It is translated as CASSLMASSDTQYF.

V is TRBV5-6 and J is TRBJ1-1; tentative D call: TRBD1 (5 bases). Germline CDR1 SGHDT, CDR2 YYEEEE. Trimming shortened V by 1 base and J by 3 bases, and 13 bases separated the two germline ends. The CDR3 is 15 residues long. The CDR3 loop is CASSLYGGPDTEAFF. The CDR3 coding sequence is TGTGCCAGCAGCTTGTATGGGGGTCCGGACACTGAAGCTTTCTTT.

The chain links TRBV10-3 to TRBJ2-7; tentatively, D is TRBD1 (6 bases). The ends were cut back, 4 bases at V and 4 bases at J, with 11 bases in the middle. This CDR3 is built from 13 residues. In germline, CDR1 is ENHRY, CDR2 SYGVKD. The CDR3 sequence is CAISVQGPYEQYF. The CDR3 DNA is TGTGCCATCAGTGTACAGGGACCATACGAGCAGTACTTC.

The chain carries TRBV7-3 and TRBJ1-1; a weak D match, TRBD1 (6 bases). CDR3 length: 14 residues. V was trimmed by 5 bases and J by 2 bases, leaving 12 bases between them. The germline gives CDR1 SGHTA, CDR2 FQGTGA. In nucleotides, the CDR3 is TGTGCCAGCAGCCCTCAGGGGCGAAACACTGAAGCTTTCTTT. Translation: CASSPQGRNTEAFF. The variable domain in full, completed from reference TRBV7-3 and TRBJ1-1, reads GAGVSQTPSNKVTEKGKYVELRCDPISGHTALYWYRQSLGQGPEFLIYFQGTGAADDSGLPNDRFFAVRPEGSVSTLKIQRTERGDSAVYLCASSPQGRNTEAFFGQGTRLTVV.

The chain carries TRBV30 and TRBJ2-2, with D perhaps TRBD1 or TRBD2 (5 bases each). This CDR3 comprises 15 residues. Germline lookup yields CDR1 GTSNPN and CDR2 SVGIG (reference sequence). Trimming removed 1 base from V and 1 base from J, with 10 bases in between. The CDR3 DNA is TGTGCCTGGAGTGAAGGGACCTTGAACACCGGGGAGCTGTTTTTT. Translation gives CAWSEGTLNTGELFF.

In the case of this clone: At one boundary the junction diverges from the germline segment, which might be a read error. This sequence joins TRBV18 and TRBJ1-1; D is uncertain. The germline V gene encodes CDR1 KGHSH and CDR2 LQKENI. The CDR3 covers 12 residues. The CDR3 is CASSPQQDEAFF. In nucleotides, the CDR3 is TGTGCCAGCTCGCCACAGCAAGATGAAGCTTTCTTT. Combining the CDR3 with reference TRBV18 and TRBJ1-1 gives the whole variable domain NAGVMQNPRHLVRRRGQEARLRCSPMKGHSHVYWYRQLPEEGLKFMVYLQKENIIDESGMPKERFSAEFPKEGPSILRIQQVVRGDSAAYFCASSPQQDEAFFGQGTRLTVV.

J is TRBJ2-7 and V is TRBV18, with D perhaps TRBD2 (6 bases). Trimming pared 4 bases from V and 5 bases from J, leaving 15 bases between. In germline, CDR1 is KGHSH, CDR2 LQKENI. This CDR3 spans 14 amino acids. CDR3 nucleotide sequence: TGTGCCAGCTCACGGGGAGGTCGTATCGACGAGCAGTACTTC. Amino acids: CASSRGGRIDEQYF.

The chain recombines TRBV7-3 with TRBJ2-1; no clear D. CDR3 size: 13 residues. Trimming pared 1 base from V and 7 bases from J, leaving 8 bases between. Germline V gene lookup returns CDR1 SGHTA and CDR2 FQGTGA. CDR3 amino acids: CASSLRSDNEQFF. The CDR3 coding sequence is TGTGCCAGCAGCTTAAGGTCCGATAATGAGCAGTTCTTC.

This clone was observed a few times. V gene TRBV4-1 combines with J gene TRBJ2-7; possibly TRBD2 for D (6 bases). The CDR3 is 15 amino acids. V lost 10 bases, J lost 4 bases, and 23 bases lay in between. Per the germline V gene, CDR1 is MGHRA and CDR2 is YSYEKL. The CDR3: CATPRGPGGGYEQYF. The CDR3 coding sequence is TGCGCCACCCCCCGGGGCCCCGGGGGTGGGTACGAGCAGTACTTC.